The 21 T cell receptor beta chains below were found in one sample sequenced in a study of blood T cell repertoires in COVID-19. Only in-frame clones appear in the TCRdb table, and some are missing; sequencing was by immunoSEQ multiplex PCR. The sample has about 42,000 clones; about 88% are singletons. The sequencing input was peripheral blood. The receptors stem from a man aged 65 to 79 with active COVID-19.

This chain uses TRBV11-2 with TRBJ2-4; 10 nucleotides align to TRBD2. The CDR3 has 15 residues. The germline V gene encodes CDR1 SGHAT and CDR2 FQNNGV. The V gene end was trimmed by 5 bases and the J gene end by 8 bases; junction bases not matched to a gene: 9. The CDR3 loop reads CASSPAGLAVYIQYF. The CDR3 DNA reads as TGTGCCAGCAGCCCGGCCGGACTAGCGGTTTACATTCAGTACTTC.

Concerning this clone itself: This sample includes further DNA sequences coding for the same CDR3. The chain is built from TRBV18 and TRBJ1-1, with 7 bases aligning to TRBD1. Germline CDR1 and CDR2: KGHSH and LQKENI. V lost 6 bases, J lost 0 bases, and 13 bases stayed unmatched. CDR3 length equals 17 residues. The CDR3 region is CASSPILSGQMNTEAFF. The CDR3 DNA follows: TGTGCCAGCTCCCCCATCTTGTCGGGACAGATGAACACTGAAGCTTTCTTT.

The CDR3 region is CASSAGQGWDYGYTF. CDR3 DNA sequence: TGTGCCAGCAGTGCGGGACAGGGTTGGGACTATGGCTACACCTTC. V gene TRBV25-1 combines with J gene TRBJ1-2; 9 bases align to TRBD1. Trimming cost V 4 bases and J 3 bases; bases outside gene matches: 6. Germline CDR1 MGHDK, CDR2 SYGVNS. This CDR3 is 15 amino acids long.

This clone has a single count. V usage is TRBV19 and J usage is TRBJ2-5, with TRBD2 matching 7 bases. The V and J ends lost 7 bases and 5 bases, in that order; junction bases with no gene match: 10. Looked up from germline, CDR1 is LNHDA and CDR2 is SQIVND (reference sequence). The CDR3 is 14 amino acids. CDR3 DNA sequence: TGTGCCAGTAAAGTGGCGGGAGTGCAGGAGACCCAGTACTTC. Its translation: CASKVAGVQETQYF.

The chain couples TRBV9 to TRBJ1-2; 8 nucleotides align to TRBD1. Germline CDR1 and CDR2: SGDLS and YYNGEE. Germline trimming cut 3 bases from V and 7 bases from J; bases unmatched to any gene: 8. This CDR3 contains 14 residues. CDR3 sequence: CASSDPQGAVGYTF. The CDR3 bases are TGTGCCAGCAGCGATCCCCAGGGGGCGGTTGGCTACACCTTC.

Here the CDR3 DNA reads TGTGCCAGCAGTGAATCCAGGGGGCGCACTGAAGCTTTCTTT. Amino acids: CASSESRGRTEAFF. The chain is built from TRBV6-1 and TRBJ1-1, with TRBD1 identical over 8 bases. Trimming cost V 2 bases and J 4 bases; bases outside gene matches: 3. The CDR3 consists of 14 residues. In germline, CDR1 is MNHNS, CDR2 SASEGT.

The gene calls are TRBV7-9 and TRBJ1-3; unclear D gene. The ends were cut back, 5 bases at V and 4 bases at J, with 9 bases in the middle. The CDR3 covers 13 residues. Germline V gene sequence: CDR1 SEHNR, CDR2 FQNEAQ (reference sequence). The CDR3 DNA sequence: TGTGCCAGCAGCCCGCGTCCCGGAAACACCATATATTTT. Its protein is CASSPRPGNTIYF. The whole variable domain, filled in from reference TRBV7-9 and TRBJ1-3, reads DTGVSQNPRHKITKRGQNVTFRCDPISEHNRLYWYRQTLGQGPEFLTYFQNEAQLEKSRLLSDRFSAERPKGSFSTLEIQRTEQGDSAMYLCASSPRPGNTIYFGEGSWLTVV.

The chain couples TRBV7-3 to TRBJ2-1; D remains unclear. V lost 0 bases and J 6 bases, leaving 9 bases between the germline ends. The length of the CDR3 is 14 residues. Germline CDR1 is SGHTA and CDR2 is FQGTGA. In nucleotides, the CDR3 is TGTGCCAGCAGCTTAACGTGGCAGTCCAATGAGCAGTTCTTC. Translation: CASSLTWQSNEQFF.

The V and J genes are TRBV4-3 and TRBJ1-2, with TRBD1 matching over 8 bases. Germline V gene data show CDR1 as LGHNA and CDR2 as YSLEER. J gave up 4 bases and V 4 bases, and 11 bases lay outside the gene matches. This CDR3 comprises 16 residues. The chain's CDR3 is CASSRHRQGLTYGYTF. CDR3 coding DNA: TGCGCCAGCAGCCGCCACAGACAGGGGTTAACCTATGGCTACACCTTC.

The genes are TRBV9 and TRBJ2-2, with D possibly matching TRBD2 (5 bases). This CDR3 comprises 16 residues. V lost 0 bases, J lost 1 base, and 10 bases lay in between. The germline CDR1 and CDR2 sequences are SGDLS and YYNGEE. DNA for the CDR3: TGTGCCAGCAGCGTAGGAGGGCCGGAGAACACCGGGGAGCTGTTTTTT. It specifies CASSVGGPENTGELFF.

A remark on this clone: A read error may account for a junction end that differs from germline. The genes are TRBV3-1 (or the pseudogene TRBV3-2) and TRBJ2-2; D is perhaps TRBD2 (5 bases). CDR1 is LGHDT, CDR2 YNNKEL, per germline (reference sequence). There are 16 residues in the CDR3. CDR3 sequence (DNA): TGTGCCAGCAGCCAAGTGCCTTTTCCCCCCACCGGGGAGCTGCTTTTT. Residues: CASSQVPFPPTGELLF.

The chain couples TRBV2 to TRBJ1-4; D unclear. Germline V gives CDR1 SNHLY, CDR2 FYNNEI. The CDR3 runs 14 residues. Trimming left V 5 bases short and J 2 bases short, with 9 bases between. As DNA, the CDR3 is TGTGCCAGCAGTCTCACAGCTACTAATGAAAAACTGTTTTTT. Protein product: CASSLTATNEKLFF.

V and J are TRBV2 and TRBJ2-7, with TRBD2 matching over 13 bases. The CDR3 covers 17 residues. The germline gives CDR1 SNHLY, CDR2 FYNNEI. J lost 7 bases, V lost 8 bases, and 17 bases had no gene match. CDR3 in amino acids: CASGDAGLAGARWEQYF. The CDR3 DNA reads TGTGCCAGCGGGGATGCCGGACTAGCGGGAGCCCGCTGGGAGCAGTACTTC.

This chain connects TRBV6-2 or TRBV6-3 to TRBJ2-5; 8 bases are shared with TRBD1. In germline, CDR1 is MNHEY, CDR2 SVGEGT. V shed 0 bases and J 7 bases; nucleotides not matched to a gene: 7. CDR3 size: 15 residues. The CDR3 protein is CASSYSGTGRRTQYF. CDR3 in DNA: TGTGCCAGCAGTTACTCGGGGACAGGCCGTCGGACCCAGTACTTC.

This chain connects TRBV5-4 to TRBJ2-7; D unresolved. Trimming removed 9 bases at V and 0 bases at J, with 16 bases between. The CDR3 extends over 14 amino acids. The V gene's germline CDR1 is SGHNT and CDR2 YYREEE (reference sequence). CDR3 coding DNA: TGTGCCACCCAGCAGGTCTTCAGCTCCTACGAGCAGTACTTC. This encodes CATQQVFSSYEQYF.

The chain has TRBV7-9 and TRBJ2-5; 11 bases line up with TRBD1. Germline V gene sequence: CDR1 SEHNR, CDR2 FQNEAQ (reference sequence). This CDR3 is 14 amino acids long. V lost 4 bases, J lost 5 bases, and 3 bases stayed unmatched. The DNA for the CDR3 is TGTGCCAGCAGCTCCCGGACAGGGGGCGAGACCCAGTACTTC. The encoded protein is CASSSRTGGETQYF.

To note about this clone: A read error may produce the germline difference seen at one junction end. The V gene is TRBV7-2, the J gene TRBJ2-5; 9 bases match TRBD2. Germline V gene sequence: CDR1 SGHTA, CDR2 FQGNSA. The CDR3 consists of 18 residues. The CDR3 sequence is CASRLEVVGTSSQMTQYF. For the CDR3, the DNA is TGTGCCAGCAGATTAGAGGTTGTAGGGACTAGCAGTCAAATGACCCAGTACTTC.

The chain has TRBV29-1 and TRBJ1-2; D remains ambiguous. This CDR3 is built from 11 residues. The ends were cut back, 6 bases at V and 5 bases at J, with 10 bases in the middle. CDR1 is SQVTM and CDR2 is ANQGSEA in the germline V gene. CDR3 amino acids: CSVWTGYGYTF. In DNA form, the CDR3 reads TGCAGCGTGTGGACTGGTTATGGCTACACCTTC.

The genes are TRBV28 and TRBJ2-7, with D possibly matching TRBD2 (7 bases). Trimming cost V 7 bases and J 0 bases, with 16 bases left between them. This CDR3 comprises 15 residues. Germline CDR1 is MDHEN and CDR2 is SYDVKM. The CDR3 DNA reads TGTGCCAGCAAATCGGGGAGGGGGATCTCCTACGAGCAGTACTTC. Its translation: CASKSGRGISYEQYF.

The chain couples TRBV3-1 (or the pseudogene TRBV3-2) to TRBJ2-5, with a weak D call TRBD2 (5 bases). V lost 4 bases and J lost 0, with 12 bases in between. The CDR3 is 15 amino acids. The V gene's germline CDR1 is LGHDT and CDR2 YNNKEL (reference sequence). The CDR3 spells CASSPNSEYQETQYF. The CDR3 DNA follows: TGTGCCAGCAGCCCTAATAGCGAGTACCAAGAGACCCAGTACTTC.

J is TRBJ2-1 and V is TRBV11-2, with a tentative D call TRBD1 (6 bases). V was pared by 5 bases and J by 7 bases, with 15 bases between. The CDR3 has 14 residues. Per germline, CDR1 SGHAT and CDR2 FQNNGV. CDR3 sequence (DNA): TGTGCCAGCAGCCAAGGACAGAATGCGAATGAGCAGTTCTTC. Its translation: CASSQGQNANEQFF.